This is a list of T cell receptor beta chains from one sample in a study of T cells expressing NK-cell markers. TCRdb reprocessed the 5' RACE reads and keeps a single row for each CDR3 protein, giving no DNA. The sample is made up of about 440,000 distinct CDR3 sequences, and the top ten hold less than 7.5% of it. Sample: blood T cells: a sorted CD56 or NKG2C T cell subset, CD4+ or CD8+ T cells, or bulk PBMC T cells (not recorded which). The source is a woman between 18 and 69 years old in good health. The CDR3 runs from the conserved cysteine through the conserved F or W.

J gene	V gene	CDR3 protein
TRBJ2-1	TRBV7-2	CASSSLTYNEQFF
TRBJ1-4	TRBV18	CASSPKVDANEKLFF
TRBJ1-2	TRBV4-3	CASSQVDAAYGYTF
TRBJ2-7	TRBV20-1	CSARLLAKSSYEQYF
TRBJ1-1	TRBV9	CASSVGGARGTEAFF
TRBJ2-2	TRBV12-3/TRBV12-4	CASILLLAGELFF
TRBJ2-3	TRBV10-3	CAISEGTSLAQATQYF
TRBJ2-5	TRBV28	CASSLPRDLRETQYF
TRBJ1-5	TRBV15	CATSNGRGTNQPQHF
TRBJ1-1	TRBV7-8	CASSLLVNTEAFF
TRBJ1-3	TRBV10-3	CAISGPGQGNGNTIYF
TRBJ2-1	TRBV7-3	CASSRTGGQNEQFF
TRBJ1-6	TRBV4-1	CASSPGQGSGSPLHF
TRBJ1-6	TRBV12-3/TRBV12-4	CASSLGTANSPLHF
TRBJ2-1	TRBV12-3/TRBV12-4	CASSLLGLGGGEQFF
TRBJ1-4	TRBV20-1	CSARAPRETGSGEKLFF
TRBJ1-2	TRBV5-1	CASSLVEPRQAVYGYTF
TRBJ1-5	TRBV10-3	CAISESGQGNQPQHF
TRBJ2-5	TRBV4-3	CASSHGGTQEETQYF
TRBJ2-2	TRBV19	CASSISSPGELFF
TRBJ2-5	TRBV7-2	CASNPWTSRETQYF
TRBJ1-5	TRBV28	CASRHGTGMGNQPQHF
TRBJ2-7	TRBV7-2	CASSFTSYEQYF
TRBJ1-1	TRBV6-1	CASSPGDSTEAFF
TRBJ2-2	TRBV28	CASSFVLGEFVAGELFF
TRBJ2-3	TRBV19	CASSTPRLAGLSTQYF
TRBJ1-1	TRBV5-5	CASSLWDLNTEAFF
TRBJ2-3	TRBV29-1	CSVLGTGASTDTQYF
TRBJ2-5	TRBV11-2	CASSPGTVRGETQYF
TRBJ1-4	TRBV7-9	CASTPGLGDEKLFF
TRBJ2-1	TRBV10-2	CASSESGVPYNEQFF
TRBJ2-2	TRBV4-1	CASRPLGANTGELFF
TRBJ1-4	TRBV10-3	CAISEYGILNEKLFF
TRBJ2-2	TRBV4-2	CASSENAYFGTANTGELFF
TRBJ2-5	TRBV7-2	CASSSQGRGEETQYF
TRBJ2-2	TRBV6-2/TRBV6-3	CASSFQLTGELFF
TRBJ2-1	TRBV29-1	CSGGLAGGPNEQFF
TRBJ2-5	TRBV7-3	CASSLNPGTETQYF
TRBJ1-2	TRBV12-3/TRBV12-4	CASSYYGTGVGGYTF
TRBJ2-4	TRBV5-5	CASSSGSRNIQYF
TRBJ1-1	TRBV5-1	CASSLTGKAEAFF
TRBJ2-5	TRBV12-3/TRBV12-4	CASSRAYQETQYF
TRBJ1-4	TRBV19	CASSPRPITRTNEKLFF
TRBJ1-5	TRBV7-9	CASSLDKDQPQHF
TRBJ2-3	TRBV18	CASSPPAGSDTQYF
TRBJ1-5	TRBV20-1	CSAREGFHSNQPQHF